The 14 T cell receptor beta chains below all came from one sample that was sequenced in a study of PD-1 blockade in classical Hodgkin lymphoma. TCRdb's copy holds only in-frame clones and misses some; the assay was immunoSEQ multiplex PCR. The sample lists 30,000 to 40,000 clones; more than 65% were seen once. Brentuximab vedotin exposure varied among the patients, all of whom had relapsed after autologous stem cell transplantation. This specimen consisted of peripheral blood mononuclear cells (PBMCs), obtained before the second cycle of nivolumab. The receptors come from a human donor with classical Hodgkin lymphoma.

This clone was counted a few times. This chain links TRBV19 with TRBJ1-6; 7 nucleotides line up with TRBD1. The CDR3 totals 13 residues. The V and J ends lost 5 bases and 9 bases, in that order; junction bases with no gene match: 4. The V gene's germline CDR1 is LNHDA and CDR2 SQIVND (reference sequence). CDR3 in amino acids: CASSGQGGSPLHF. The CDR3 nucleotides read TGTGCCAGTAGTGGGCAGGGGGGTTCACCCCTCCACTTT.

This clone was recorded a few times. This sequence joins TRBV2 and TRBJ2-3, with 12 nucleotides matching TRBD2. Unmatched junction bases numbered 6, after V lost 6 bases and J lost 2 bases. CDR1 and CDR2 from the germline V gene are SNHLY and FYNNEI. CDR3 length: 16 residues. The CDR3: CASRARTSGDTDTQYF. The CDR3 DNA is TGTGCCAGCAGGGCCAGGACTAGCGGGGACACAGATACGCAGTATTTT.

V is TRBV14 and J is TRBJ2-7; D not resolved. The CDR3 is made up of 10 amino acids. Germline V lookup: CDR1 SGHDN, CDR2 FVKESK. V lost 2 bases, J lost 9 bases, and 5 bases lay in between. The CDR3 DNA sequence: TGTGCCAGCAGCCAAAGTCCGCAGTACTTC. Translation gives CASSQSPQYF.

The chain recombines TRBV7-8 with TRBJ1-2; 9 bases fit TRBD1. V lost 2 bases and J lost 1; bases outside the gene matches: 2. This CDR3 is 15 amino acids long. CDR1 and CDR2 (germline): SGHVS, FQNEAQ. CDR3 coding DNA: TGTGCCAGCAGCTTACAGGGACAGGGTAACTATGGCTACACCTTC. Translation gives CASSLQGQGNYGYTF.

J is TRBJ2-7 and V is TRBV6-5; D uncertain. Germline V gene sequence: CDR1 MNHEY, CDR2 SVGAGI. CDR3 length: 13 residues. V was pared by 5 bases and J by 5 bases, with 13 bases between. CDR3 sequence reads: CASSIPGWDEQYF. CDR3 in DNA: TGTGCCAGCAGTATCCCCGGGTGGGACGAGCAGTACTTC.

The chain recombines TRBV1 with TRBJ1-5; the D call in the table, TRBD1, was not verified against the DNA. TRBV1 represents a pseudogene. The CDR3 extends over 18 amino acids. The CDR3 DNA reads TGCACCAGCAGAAGAACCAGAGTGTCACAGGGGGCGCTTCAGCCCCAGCATTTT. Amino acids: CTSRRTRVSQGALQPQHF.

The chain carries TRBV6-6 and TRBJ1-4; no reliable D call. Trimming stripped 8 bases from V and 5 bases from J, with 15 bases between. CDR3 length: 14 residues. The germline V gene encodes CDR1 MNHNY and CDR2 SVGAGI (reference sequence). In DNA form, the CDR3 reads TGTGCCAGCTGCGGGGATTTATACAATGAAAAACTGTTTTTT. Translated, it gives CASCGDLYNEKLFF.

CDR3 in amino acids: CASSLVWDNYNSPLHF. The CDR3 DNA reads as TGCGCCAGCAGCTTGGTATGGGACAACTATAATTCACCCCTCCACTTT. V gene TRBV5-1 combines with J gene TRBJ1-6, with a possible D match to TRBD1 (6 bases). Per the germline V gene, CDR1 is SGHRS and CDR2 is YFSETQ. This CDR3 comprises 16 residues. The ends were cut back, 0 bases at V and 3 bases at J, with 10 bases in the middle.

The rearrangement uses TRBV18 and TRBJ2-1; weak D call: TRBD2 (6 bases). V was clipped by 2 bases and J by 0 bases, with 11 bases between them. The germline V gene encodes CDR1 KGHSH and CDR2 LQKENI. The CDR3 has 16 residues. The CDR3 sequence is CASSPGAGGSYNEQFF. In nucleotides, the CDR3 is TGTGCCAGCTCACCAGGCGCCGGGGGCTCCTACAATGAGCAGTTCTTC.

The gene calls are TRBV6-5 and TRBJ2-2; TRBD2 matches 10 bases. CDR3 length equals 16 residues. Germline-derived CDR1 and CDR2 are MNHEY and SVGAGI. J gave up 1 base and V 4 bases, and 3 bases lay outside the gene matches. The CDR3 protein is CASSLLAGGNTGELFF. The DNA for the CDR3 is TGTGCCAGCAGTTTATTAGCGGGGGGGAACACCGGGGAGCTGTTTTTT.

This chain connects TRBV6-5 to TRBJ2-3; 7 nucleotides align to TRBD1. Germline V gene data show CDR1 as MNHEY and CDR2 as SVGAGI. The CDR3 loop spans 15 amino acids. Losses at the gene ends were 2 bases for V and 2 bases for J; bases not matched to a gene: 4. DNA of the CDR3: TGTGCCAGCAGTTACCACAGGGGACCCACAGATACGCAGTATTTT. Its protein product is CASSYHRGPTDTQYF.

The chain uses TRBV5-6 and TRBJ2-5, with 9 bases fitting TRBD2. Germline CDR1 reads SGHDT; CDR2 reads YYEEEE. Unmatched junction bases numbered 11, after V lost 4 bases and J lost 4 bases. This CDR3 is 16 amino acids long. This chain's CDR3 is CASSPAPNSGGETQYF. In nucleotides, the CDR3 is TGTGCCAGCAGCCCCGCCCCGAATAGCGGGGGAGAGACCCAGTACTTC.

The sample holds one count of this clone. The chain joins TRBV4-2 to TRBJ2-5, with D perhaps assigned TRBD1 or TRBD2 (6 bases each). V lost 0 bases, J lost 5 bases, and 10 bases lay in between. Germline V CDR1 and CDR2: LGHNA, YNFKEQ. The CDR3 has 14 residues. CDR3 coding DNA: TGTGCCAGCAGCCAAGACCGAGGGGGGGAGACCCAGTACTTC. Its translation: CASSQDRGGETQYF.

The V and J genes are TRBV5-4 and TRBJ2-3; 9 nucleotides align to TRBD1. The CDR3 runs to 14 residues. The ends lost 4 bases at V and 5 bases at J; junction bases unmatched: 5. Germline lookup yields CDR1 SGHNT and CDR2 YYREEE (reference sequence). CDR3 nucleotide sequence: TGTGCCAGCAGCACGGACAGGGGCCAAGATACGCAGTATTTT. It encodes CASSTDRGQDTQYF.